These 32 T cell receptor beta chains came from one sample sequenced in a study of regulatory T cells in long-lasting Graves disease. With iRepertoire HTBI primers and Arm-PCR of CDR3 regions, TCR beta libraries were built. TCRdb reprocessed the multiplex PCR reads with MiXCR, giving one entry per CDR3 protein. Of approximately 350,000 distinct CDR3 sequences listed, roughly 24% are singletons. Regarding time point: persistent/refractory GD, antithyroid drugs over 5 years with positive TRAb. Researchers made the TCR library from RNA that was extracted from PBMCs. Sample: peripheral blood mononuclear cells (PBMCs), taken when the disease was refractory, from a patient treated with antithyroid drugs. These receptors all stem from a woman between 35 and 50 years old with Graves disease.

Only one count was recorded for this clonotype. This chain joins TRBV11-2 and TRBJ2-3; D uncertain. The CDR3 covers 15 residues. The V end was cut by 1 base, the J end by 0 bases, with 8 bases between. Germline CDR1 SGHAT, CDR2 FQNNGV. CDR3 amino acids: CASSLGAGSTDTQYF. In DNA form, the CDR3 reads TGTGCCAGCAGCTTAGGTGCCGGAAGCACAGATACGCAGTATTTT.

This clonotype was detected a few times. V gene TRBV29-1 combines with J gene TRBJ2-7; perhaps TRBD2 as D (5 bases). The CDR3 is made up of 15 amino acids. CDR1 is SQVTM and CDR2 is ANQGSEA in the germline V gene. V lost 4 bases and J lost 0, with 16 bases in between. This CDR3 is CSVVKARRSSYEQYF. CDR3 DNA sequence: TGCAGCGTTGTCAAGGCCAGGAGGAGCTCCTACGAGCAGTACTTC.

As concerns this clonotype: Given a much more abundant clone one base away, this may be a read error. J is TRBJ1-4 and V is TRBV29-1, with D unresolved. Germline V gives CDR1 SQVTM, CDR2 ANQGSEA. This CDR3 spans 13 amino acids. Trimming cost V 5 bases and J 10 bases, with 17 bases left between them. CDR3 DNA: TGCAGCGTTCAGTCGCAGGATGAGGGAAAACTGTTTTTT. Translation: CSVQSQDEGKLFF.

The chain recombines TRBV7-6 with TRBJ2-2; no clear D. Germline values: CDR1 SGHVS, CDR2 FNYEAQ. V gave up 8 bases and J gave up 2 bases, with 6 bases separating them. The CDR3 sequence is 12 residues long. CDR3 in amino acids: CASWSNTGELFF. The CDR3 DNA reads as TGTGCCAGCTGGAGTAACACCGGGGAGCTGTTTTTT.

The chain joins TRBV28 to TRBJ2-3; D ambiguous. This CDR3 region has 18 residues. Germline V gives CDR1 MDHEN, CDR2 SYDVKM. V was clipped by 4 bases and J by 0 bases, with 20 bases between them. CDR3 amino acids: CASSSPRSPPFSTDTQYF. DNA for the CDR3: TGTGCCAGCAGTTCCCCCCGTTCCCCACCATTTAGCACAGATACGCAGTATTTT.

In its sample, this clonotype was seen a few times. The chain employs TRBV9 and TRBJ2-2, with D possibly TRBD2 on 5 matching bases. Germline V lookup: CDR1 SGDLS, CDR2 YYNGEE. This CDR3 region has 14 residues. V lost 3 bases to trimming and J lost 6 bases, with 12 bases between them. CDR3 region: CASSAGLSPGELFF. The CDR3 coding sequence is TGTGCCAGCAGCGCCGGACTCTCTCCCGGGGAGCTGTTTTTT.

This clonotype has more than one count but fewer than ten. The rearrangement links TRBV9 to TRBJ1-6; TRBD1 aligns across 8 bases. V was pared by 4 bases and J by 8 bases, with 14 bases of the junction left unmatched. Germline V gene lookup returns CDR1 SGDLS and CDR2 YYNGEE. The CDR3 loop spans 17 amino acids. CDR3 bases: TGTGCCAGCAGCCCCTCGGCCGGACAGGGTTTCGATTCACCCCTCCACTTT. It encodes CASSPSAGQGFDSPLHF.

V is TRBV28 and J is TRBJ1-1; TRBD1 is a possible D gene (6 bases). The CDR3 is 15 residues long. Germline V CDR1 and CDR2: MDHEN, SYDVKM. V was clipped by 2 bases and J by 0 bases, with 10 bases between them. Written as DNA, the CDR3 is TGTGCCAGCAGTTTAATTCAGGGGATGAACACTGAAGCTTTCTTT. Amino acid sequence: CASSLIQGMNTEAFF. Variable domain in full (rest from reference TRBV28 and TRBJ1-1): DVKVTQSSRYLVKRTGEKVFLECVQDMDHENMFWYRQDPGLGLRLIYFSYDVKMKEKGDIPEGYSVSREKKERFSLILESASTNQTSMYLCASSLIQGMNTEAFFGQGTRLTVV.

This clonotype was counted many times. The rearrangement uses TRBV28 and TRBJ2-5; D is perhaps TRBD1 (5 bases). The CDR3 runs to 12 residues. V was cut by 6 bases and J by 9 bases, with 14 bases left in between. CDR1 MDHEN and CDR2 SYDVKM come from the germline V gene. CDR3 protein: CASRTPEGAQYF. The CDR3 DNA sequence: TGTGCCAGCAGGACGCCAGAAGGGGCCCAGTACTTC.

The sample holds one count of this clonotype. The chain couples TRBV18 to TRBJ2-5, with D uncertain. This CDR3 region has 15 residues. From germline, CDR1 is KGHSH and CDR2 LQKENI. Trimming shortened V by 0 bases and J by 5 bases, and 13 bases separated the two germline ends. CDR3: CASSPPARAGETQYF. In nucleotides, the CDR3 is TGTGCCAGCTCACCACCGGCCCGGGCTGGGGAGACCCAGTACTTC.

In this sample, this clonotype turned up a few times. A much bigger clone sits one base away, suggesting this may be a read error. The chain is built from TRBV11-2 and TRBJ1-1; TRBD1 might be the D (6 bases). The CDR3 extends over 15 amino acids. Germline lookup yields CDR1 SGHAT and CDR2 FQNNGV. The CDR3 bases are TGTGCCAGCAGCTTAGATCAGGGGACTTCAACTGAAGCTTCCTTT. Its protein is CASSLDQGTSTEASF.

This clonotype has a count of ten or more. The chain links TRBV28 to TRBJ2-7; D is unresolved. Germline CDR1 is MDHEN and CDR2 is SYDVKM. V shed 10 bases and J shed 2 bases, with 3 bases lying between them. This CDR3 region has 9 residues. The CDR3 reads CANPYEQYF. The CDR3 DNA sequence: TGTGCCAACCCCTACGAGCAGTACTTC.

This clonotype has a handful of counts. CDR3 in amino acids: CASSWTASTDTQYF. CDR3 nucleotide sequence: TGTGCCAGCAGTTGGACTGCTAGCACAGATACGCAGTATTTT. V usage is TRBV27 and J usage is TRBJ2-3; maybe TRBD2 (5 bases). From germline, CDR1 is MNHEY and CDR2 SMNVEV (reference sequence). The CDR3 is 14 amino acids. V lost 4 bases to trimming and J lost 0 bases, with 8 bases between them.

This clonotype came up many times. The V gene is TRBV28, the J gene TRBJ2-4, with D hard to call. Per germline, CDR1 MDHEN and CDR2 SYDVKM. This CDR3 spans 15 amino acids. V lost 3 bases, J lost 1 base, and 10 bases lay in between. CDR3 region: CASSFPGLAKNIQYF. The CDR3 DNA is TGTGCCAGCAGTTTCCCCGGGCTGGCCAAAAACATTCAGTACTTC. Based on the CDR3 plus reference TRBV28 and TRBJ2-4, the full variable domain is DVKVTQSSRYLVKRTGEKVFLECVQDMDHENMFWYRQDPGLGLRLIYFSYDVKMKEKGDIPEGYSVSREKKERFSLILESASTNQTSMYLCASSFPGLAKNIQYFGAGTRLSVL.

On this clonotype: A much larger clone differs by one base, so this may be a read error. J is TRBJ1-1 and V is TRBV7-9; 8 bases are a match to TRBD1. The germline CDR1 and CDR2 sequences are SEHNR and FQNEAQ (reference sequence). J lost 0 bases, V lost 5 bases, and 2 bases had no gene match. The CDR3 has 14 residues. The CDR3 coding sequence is TGTGCCAGCAGCACACAGGGGGTGAACACTGAAGCTTTCTTT. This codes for CASSTQGVNTEAFF. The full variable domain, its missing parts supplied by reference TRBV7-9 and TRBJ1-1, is DTGVSQNPRHKITKRGQNVTFRCDPISEHNRLYWYRQTLGQGPEFLTYFQNEAQLEKSRLLSDRFSAERPKGSFSTLEIQRTEQGDSAMYLCASSTQGVNTEAFFGQGTRLTVV.

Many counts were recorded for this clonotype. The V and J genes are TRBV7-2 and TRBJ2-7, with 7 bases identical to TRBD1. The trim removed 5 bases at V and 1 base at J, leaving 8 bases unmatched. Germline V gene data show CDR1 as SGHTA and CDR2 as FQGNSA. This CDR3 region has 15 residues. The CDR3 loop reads CASSTGTVNSYEQYF. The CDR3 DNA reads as TGTGCCAGCAGCACGGGGACAGTGAATTCCTACGAGCAGTACTTC.

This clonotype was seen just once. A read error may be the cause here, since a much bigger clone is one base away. CDR3 in amino acids: CASSYQGLYYEQCF. DNA for the CDR3: TGTGCCAGCAGTTACCAGGGACTGTACTACGAGCAGTGCTTC. V and J are TRBV6-8 and TRBJ2-7; a weak D match, TRBD2 (6 bases). CDR1 is MNHGY and CDR2 is SAAAGT in the germline V gene. The CDR3 extends over 14 amino acids.

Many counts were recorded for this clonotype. The CDR3 region has the DNA TGTGCCAGCAGCCCCATAGCGGGAGGAACGTACGAGCAGTACTTC. This codes for CASSPIAGGTYEQYF. J is TRBJ2-7 and V is TRBV11-2, with 10 bases matching TRBD2. Germline V CDR1 and CDR2: SGHAT, FQNNGV. V lost 5 bases and J lost 4; bases outside the gene matches: 8. The CDR3 runs 15 residues.

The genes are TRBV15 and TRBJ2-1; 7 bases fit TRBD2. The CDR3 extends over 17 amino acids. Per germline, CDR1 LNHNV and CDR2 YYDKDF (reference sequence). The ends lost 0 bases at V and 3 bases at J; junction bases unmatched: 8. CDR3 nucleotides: TGTGCCACCAGCAGAGATCTTTTCGGCGGGAGCTACAATGAGCAGTTCTTC. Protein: CATSRDLFGGSYNEQFF. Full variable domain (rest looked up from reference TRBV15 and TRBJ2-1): DAMVIQNPRYQVTQFGKPVTLSCSQTLNHNVMYWYQQKSSQAPKLLFHYYDKDFNNEADTPDNFQSRRPNTSFCFLDIRSPGLGDTAMYLCATSRDLFGGSYNEQFFGPGTRLTVL.

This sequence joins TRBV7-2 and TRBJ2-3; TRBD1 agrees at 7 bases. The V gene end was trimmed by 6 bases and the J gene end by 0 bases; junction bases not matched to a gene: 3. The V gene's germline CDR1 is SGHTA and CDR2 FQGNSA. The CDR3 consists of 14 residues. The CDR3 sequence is CASSRQGSTDTQYF. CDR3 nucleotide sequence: TGTGCCAGCAGTAGACAGGGAAGCACAGATACGCAGTATTTT.

The DNA of the CDR3 is TGTGCCAGCAGCGTAGTTCCCCAGGTAACTGAAGCTTTCTTT. Its translation: CASSVVPQVTEAFF. V is TRBV9 and J is TRBJ1-1; D is uncertain. CDR3 length: 14 amino acids. V lost 0 bases and J 5 bases, leaving 11 bases between the germline ends. Germline V gene data show CDR1 as SGDLS and CDR2 as YYNGEE. The whole variable domain, filled in from reference TRBV9 and TRBJ1-1, reads DSGVTQTPKHLITATGQRVTLRCSPRSGDLSVYWYQQSLDQGLQFLIQYYNGEERAKGNILERFSAQQFPDLHSELNLSSLELGDSALYFCASSVVPQVTEAFFGQGTRLTVV.

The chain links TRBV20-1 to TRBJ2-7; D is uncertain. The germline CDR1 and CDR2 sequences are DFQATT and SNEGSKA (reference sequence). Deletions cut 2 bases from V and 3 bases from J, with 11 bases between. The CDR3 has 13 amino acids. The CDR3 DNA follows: TGCAGTGCTAGACTCCCGGAACTCTACGAGCAGTACTTC. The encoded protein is CSARLPELYEQYF.

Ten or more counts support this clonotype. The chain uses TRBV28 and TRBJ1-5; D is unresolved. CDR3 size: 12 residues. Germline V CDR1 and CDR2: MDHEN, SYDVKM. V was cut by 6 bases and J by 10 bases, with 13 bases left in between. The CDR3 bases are TGTGCCAGCAGGACCCAAGTCCTCCCCCAGCATTTT. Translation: CASRTQVLPQHF.

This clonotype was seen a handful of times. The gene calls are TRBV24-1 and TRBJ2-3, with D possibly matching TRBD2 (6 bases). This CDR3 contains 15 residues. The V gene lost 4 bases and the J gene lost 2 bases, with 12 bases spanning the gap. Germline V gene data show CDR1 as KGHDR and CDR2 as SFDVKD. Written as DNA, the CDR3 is TGTGCCACCAGTGACCGGGGACTCAACACAGATACGCAGTATTTT. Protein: CATSDRGLNTDTQYF.

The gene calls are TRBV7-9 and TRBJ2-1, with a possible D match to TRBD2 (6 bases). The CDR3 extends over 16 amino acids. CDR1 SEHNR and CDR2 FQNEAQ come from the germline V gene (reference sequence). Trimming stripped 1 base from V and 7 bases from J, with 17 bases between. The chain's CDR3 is CASSLELREFLNEQFF. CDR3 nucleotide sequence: TGTGCCAGCAGCTTAGAGCTACGGGAGTTTTTAAATGAGCAGTTCTTC.

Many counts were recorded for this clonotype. The CDR3 loop is CASRGWEWVRGETQYF. For the CDR3, the DNA is TGTGCCAGCAGGGGGTGGGAGTGGGTTCGTGGAGAGACCCAGTACTTC. The chain carries TRBV6-1 and TRBJ2-5; D is possibly TRBD2 (5 bases). V was shortened by 6 bases and J by 4 bases, with 21 bases between the two germline ends. The length of the CDR3 is 16 residues. Germline CDR1 and CDR2: MNHNS and SASEGT.

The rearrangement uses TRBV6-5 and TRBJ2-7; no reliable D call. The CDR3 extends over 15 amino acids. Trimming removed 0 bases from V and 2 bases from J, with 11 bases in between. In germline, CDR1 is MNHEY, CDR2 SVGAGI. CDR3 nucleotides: TGTGCCAGCAGTTACTCGATACAAACTGCCTACGAGCAGTACTTC. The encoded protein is CASSYSIQTAYEQYF.

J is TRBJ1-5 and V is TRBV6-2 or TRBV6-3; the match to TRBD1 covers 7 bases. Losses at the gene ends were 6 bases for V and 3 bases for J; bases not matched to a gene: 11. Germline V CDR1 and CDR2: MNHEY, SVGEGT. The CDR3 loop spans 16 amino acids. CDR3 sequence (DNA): TGTGCCAGCAGCCCCCGGACAGGTCCGGTCAATCAGCCCCAGCATTTT. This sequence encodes CASSPRTGPVNQPQHF.

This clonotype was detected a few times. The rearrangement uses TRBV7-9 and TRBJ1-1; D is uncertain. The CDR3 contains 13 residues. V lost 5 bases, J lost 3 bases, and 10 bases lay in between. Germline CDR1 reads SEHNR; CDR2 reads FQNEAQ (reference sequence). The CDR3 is CASSPDAHTEAFF. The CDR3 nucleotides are TGTGCCAGCAGCCCAGACGCCCACACTGAAGCTTTCTTT.

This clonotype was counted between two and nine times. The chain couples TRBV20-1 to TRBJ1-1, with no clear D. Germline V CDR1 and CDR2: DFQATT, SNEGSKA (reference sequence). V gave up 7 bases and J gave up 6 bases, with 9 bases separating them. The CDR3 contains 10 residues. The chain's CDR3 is CSGGQPEAFF. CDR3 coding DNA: TGCAGTGGCGGGCAGCCTGAAGCTTTCTTT.

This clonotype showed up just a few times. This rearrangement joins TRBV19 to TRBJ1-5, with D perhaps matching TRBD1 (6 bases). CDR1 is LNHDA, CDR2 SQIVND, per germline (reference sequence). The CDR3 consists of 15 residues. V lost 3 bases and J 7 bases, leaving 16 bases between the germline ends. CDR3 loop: CASSIQTGVAQPQHF. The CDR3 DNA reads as TGTGCCAGTAGTATTCAGACAGGCGTGGCGCAGCCCCAGCATTTT.

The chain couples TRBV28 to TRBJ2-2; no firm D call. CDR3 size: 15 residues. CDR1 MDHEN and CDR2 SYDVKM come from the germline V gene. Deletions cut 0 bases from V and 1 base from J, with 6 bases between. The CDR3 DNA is TGTGCCAGCAGTTTATGGAAGGGGAACACCGGGGAGCTGTTTTTT. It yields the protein CASSLWKGNTGELFF.